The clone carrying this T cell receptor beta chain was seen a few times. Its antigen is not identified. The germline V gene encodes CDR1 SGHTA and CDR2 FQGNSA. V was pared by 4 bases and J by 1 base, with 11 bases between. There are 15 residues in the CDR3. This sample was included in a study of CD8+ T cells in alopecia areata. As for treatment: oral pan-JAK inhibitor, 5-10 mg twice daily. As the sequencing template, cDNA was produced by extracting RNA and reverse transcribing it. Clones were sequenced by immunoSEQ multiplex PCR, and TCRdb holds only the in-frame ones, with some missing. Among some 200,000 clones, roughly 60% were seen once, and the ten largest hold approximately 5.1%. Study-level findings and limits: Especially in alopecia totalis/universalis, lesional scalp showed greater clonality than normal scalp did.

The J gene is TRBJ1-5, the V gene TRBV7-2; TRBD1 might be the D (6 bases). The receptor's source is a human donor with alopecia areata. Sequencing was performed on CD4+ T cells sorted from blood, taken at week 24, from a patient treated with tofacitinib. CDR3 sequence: CASSSLDRSNQPQHF. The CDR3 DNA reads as TGTGCCAGCAGCTCCCTCGACAGGAGCAATCAGCCCCAGCATTTT.